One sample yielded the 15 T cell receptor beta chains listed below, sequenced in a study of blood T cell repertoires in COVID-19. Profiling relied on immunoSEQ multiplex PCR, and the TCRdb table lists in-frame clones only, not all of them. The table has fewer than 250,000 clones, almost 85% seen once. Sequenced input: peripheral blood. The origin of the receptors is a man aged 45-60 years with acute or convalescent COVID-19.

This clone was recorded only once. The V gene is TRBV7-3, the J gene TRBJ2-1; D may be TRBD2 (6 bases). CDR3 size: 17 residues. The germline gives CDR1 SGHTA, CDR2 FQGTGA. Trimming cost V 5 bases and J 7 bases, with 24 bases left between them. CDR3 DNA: TGTGCCAGCAGCGCCTCCGGCGGGGTTAAGATTATGAATGAGCAGTTCTTC. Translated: CASSASGGVKIMNEQFF.

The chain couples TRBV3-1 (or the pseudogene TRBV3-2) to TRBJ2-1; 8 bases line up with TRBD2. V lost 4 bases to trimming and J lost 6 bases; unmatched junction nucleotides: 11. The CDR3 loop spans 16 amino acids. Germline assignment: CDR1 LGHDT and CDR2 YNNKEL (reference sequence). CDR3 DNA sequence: TGTGCCAGCAGCCGGCCTTTTGGGACTAGAGGCAATGAGCAGTTCTTC. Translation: CASSRPFGTRGNEQFF.

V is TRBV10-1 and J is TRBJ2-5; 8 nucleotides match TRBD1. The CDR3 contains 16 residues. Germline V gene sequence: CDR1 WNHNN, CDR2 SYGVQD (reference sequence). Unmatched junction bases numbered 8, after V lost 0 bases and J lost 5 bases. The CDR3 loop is CASSESIQGARETQYF. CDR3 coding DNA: TGCGCCAGCAGTGAGTCGATTCAGGGGGCTCGGGAGACCCAGTACTTC.

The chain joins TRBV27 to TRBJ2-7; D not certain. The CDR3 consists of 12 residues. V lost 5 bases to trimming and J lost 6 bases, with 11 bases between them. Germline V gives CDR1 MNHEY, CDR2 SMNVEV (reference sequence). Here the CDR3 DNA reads TGTGCCAGCAGTAGTAGCTTAGGCGAGCAGTACTTC. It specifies CASSSSLGEQYF.

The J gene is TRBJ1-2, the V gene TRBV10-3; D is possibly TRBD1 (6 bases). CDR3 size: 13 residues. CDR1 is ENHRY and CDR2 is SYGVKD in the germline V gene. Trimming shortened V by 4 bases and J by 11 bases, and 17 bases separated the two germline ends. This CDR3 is CAISGGQGTSYTF. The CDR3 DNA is TGTGCCATCAGTGGCGGGCAGGGGACCAGTTACACCTTC.

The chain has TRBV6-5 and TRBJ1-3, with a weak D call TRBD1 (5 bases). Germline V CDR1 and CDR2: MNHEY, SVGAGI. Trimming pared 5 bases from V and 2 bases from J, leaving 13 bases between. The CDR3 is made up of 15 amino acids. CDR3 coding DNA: TGTGCCAGCAGTCCCCAGGGTCCTGCTGGAAACACCATATATTTT. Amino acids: CASSPQGPAGNTIYF.

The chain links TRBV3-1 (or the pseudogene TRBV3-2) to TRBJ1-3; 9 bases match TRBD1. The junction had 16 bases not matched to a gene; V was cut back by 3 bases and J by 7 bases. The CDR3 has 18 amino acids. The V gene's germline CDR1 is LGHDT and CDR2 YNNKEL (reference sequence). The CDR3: CASSQNPVGQGFWNTIYF. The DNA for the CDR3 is TGTGCCAGCAGCCAGAACCCCGTGGGACAGGGTTTTTGGAACACCATATATTTT.

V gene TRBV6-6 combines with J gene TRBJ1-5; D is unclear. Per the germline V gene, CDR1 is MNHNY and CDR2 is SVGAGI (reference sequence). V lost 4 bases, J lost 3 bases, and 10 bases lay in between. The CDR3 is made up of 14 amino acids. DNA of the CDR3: TGTGCCAGCAGTTGGTCACACGCCAATCAGCCCCAGCATTTT. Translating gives CASSWSHANQPQHF.

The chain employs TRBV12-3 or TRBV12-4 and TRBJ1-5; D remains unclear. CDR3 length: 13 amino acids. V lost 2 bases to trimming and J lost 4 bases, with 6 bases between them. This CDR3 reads CASSLRENQPQHF. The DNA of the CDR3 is TGTGCCAGCAGTTTAAGGGAGAATCAGCCCCAGCATTTT.

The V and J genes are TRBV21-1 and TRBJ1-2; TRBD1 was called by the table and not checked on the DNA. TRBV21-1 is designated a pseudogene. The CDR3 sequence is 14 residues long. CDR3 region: CASSADSSNYGYTF. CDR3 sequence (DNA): TGTGCCAGCAGCGCGGACAGTTCTAACTATGGCTACACCTTC.

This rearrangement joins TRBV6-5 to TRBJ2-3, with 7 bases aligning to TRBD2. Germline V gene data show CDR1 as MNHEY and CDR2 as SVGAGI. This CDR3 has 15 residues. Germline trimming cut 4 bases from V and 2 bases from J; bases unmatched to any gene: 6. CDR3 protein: CASSFSGLYTDTQYF. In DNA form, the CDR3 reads TGTGCCAGCAGTTTTAGCGGGCTGTACACAGATACGCAGTATTTT.

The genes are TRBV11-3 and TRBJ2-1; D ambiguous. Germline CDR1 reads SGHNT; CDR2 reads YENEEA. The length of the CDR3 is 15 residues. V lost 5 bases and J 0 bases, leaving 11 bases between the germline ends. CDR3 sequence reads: CASSPRGTSYNEQFF. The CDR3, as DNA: TGTGCCAGCAGCCCCCGCGGAACCTCCTACAATGAGCAGTTCTTC.

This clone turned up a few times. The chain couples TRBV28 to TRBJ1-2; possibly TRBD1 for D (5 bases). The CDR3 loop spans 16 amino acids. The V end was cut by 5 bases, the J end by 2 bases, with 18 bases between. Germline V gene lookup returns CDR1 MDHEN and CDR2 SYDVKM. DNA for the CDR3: TGTGCCAGCAGTATCCAAAGCGGGGGTACAAACTATGGCTACACCTTC. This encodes CASSIQSGGTNYGYTF.

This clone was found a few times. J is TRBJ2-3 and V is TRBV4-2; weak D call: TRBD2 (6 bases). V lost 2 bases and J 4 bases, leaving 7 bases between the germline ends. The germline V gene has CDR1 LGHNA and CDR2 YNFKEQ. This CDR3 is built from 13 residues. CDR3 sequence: CASSQTSPDTQYF. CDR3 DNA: TGTGCCAGCAGCCAAACTAGCCCAGATACGCAGTATTTT.

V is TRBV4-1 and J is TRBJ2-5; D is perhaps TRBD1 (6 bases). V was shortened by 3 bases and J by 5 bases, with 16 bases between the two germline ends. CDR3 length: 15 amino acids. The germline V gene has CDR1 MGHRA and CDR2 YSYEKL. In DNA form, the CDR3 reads TGCGCCAGCAGCCAGAGACAGGACGGGCTGGAGACCCAGTACTTC. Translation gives CASSQRQDGLETQYF.